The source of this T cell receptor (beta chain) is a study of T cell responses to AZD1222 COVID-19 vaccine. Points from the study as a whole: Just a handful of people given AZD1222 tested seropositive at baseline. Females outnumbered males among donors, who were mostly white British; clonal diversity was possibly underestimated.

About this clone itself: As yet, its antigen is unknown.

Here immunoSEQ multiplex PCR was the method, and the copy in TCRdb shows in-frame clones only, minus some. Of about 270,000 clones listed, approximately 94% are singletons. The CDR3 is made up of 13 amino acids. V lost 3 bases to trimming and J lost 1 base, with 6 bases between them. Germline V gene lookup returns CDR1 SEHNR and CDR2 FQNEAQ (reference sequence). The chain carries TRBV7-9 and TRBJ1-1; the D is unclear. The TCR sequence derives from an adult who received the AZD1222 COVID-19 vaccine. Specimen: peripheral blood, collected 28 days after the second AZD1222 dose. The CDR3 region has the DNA TGTGCCAGCAGCTTTTGGCCGAACACTGAAGCTTTCTTT. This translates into CASSFWPNTEAFF.